The present entry profiles one TCR beta chain with its context. The antigen remains undetermined. With template switching, a universal primer site was added, and the cDNA carried unique molecular identifiers. Each CDR3 protein gets one entry after TCRdb re-called the 5' RACE reads with MiXCR. The table has approximately 1.8 million distinct CDR3 sequences, about 32% seen once. Germline assignment: CDR1 ENHRY and CDR2 SYGVKD. Trimming left V 0 bases short and J 0 bases short, with 7 bases between. The length of the CDR3 is 15 residues. These data come from a study of identical twins. Study-level results: Cross-sectional statistics underpinned the conclusions; the same donors were not followed. Because invariant MAIT and iNKT cells could be present, zero-insertion analyses could be partly confounded. Less excess twin sharing appeared in beta out-of-frame sequences.

The sequence came from a newborn girl in good health. Sequenced material: cord blood. V gene TRBV10-3 combines with J gene TRBJ2-3; D not certain. The CDR3 reads CAISESRDSTDTQYF. The CDR3, as DNA: TGTGCCATCAGTGAGTCAAGAGATAGCACAGATACGCAGTATTTT.